This TCR beta chain was identified during a study of T cell changes during pregnancy in multiple sclerosis. This CDR3 spans 15 amino acids. Germline V gene sequence: CDR1 MNHEY, CDR2 SVGAGI. V lost 6 bases and J lost 4, with 16 bases in between. Here immunoSEQ multiplex PCR was the method, and the copy in TCRdb shows in-frame clones only, minus some. This sample has over 40,000 clones, with 88% found just once. The sequence was collected from a female donor with multiple sclerosis, enrolled in a pregnancy study. This rearrangement joins TRBV6-5 to TRBJ1-5, with D maybe TRBD1 (5 bases). The sample in question was CD4+ T cells from peripheral blood mononuclear cells, obtained in the second trimester of pregnancy. The CDR3 loop reads CASRARATDNQPQHF. The CDR3 DNA is TGTGCCAGCAGGGCACGGGCGACAGATAATCAGCCCCAGCATTTT.